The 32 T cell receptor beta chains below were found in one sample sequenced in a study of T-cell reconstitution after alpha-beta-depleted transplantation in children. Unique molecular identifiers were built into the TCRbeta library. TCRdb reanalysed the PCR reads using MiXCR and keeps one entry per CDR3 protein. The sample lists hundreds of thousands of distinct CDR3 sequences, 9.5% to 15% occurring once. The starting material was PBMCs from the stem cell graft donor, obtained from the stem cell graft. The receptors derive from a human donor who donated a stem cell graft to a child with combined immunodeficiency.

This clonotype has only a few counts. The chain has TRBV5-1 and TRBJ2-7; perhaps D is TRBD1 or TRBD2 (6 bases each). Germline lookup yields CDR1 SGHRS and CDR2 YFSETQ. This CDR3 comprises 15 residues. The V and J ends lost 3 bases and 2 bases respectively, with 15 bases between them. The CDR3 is CASSWGAGHAYEQYF. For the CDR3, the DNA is TGCGCCAGCAGCTGGGGGGCGGGGCACGCCTACGAGCAGTACTTC.

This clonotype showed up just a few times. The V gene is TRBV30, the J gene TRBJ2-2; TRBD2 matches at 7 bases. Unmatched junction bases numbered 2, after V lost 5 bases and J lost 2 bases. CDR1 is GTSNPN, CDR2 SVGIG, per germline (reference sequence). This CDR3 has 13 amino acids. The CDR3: CAWERDNTGELFF. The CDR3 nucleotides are TGTGCCTGGGAGCGGGATAACACCGGGGAGCTGTTTTTT.

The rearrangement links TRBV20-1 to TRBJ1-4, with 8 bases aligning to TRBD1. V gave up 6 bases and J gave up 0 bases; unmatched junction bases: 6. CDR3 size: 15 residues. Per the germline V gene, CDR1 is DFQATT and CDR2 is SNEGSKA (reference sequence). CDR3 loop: CSASTGEATNEKLFF. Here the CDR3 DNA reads TGCAGTGCCTCGACAGGGGAAGCAACTAATGAAAAACTGTTTTTT.

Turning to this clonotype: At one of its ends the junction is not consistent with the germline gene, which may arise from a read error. In DNA, the CDR3 is TGTGCCATCAGCCCGGGACTGGGATGGTACAATGAGCAGTTCTTC. Amino acids: CAISPGLGWYNEQFF. The chain couples TRBV5-5 to TRBJ2-1; D is possibly TRBD2 (6 bases). CDR1 and CDR2 from the germline V gene are SGHKS and YYEKEE (reference sequence). CDR3 length: 15 residues.

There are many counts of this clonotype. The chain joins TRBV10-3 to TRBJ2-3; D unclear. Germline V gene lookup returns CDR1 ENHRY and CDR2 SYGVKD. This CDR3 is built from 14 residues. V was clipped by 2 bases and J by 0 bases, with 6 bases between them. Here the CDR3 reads CAISEVGSTDTQYF. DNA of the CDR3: TGTGCCATCAGTGAGGTGGGAAGCACAGATACGCAGTATTTT.

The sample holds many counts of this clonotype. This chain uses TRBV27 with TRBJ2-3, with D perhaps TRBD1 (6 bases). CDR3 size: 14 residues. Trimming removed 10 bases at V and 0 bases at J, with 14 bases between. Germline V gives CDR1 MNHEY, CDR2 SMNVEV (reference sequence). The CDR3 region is CATQTGLSTDTQYF. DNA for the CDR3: TGTGCCACCCAAACAGGGTTGAGCACAGATACGCAGTATTTT.

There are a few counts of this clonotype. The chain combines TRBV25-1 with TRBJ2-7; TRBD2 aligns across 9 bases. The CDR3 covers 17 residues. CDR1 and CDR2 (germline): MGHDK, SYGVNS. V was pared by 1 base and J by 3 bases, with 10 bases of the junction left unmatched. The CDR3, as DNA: TGTGCCAGCAGTGAATCTAGTAGCCTAGCGGGATTCTACGAGCAGTACTTC. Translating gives CASSESSSLAGFYEQYF.

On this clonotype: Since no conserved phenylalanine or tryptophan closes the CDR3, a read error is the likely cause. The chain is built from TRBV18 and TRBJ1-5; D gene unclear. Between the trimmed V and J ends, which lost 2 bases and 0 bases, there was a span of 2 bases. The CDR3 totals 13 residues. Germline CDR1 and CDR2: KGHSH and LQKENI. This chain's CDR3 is CASSPDSNQPQHC. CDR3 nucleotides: TGTGCCAGCTCACCAGATAGCAATCAGCCCCAGCATTGT.

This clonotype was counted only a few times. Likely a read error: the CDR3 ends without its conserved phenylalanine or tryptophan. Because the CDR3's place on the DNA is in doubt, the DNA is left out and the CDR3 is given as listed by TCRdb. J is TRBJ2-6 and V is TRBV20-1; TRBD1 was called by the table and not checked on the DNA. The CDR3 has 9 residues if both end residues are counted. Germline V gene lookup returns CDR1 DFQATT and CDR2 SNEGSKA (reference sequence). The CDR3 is CSAPPGCKV.

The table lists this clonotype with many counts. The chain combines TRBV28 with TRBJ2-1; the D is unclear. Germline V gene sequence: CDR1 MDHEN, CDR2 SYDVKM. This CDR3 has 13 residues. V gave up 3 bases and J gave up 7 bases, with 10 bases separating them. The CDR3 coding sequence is TGTGCCAGCAGTTTTCGGCCGTCTAATGAGCAGTTCTTC. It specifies CASSFRPSNEQFF.

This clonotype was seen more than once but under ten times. This CDR3 reads CASSPVAGLNTGELFF. CDR3 DNA: TGTGCCAGCAGTCCCGTAGCGGGCTTGAACACCGGGGAGCTGTTTTTT. The rearrangement uses TRBV12-3 or TRBV12-4 and TRBJ2-2; TRBD2 aligns across 7 bases. Trimming removed 5 bases from V and 1 base from J; junction bases left unmatched: 7. The CDR3 extends over 16 amino acids.

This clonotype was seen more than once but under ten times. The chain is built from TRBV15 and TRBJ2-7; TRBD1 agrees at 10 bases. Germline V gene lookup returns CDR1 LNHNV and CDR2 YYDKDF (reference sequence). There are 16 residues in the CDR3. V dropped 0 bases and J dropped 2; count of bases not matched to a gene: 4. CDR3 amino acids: CATSRDPGQGTYEQYF. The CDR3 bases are TGTGCCACCAGCAGAGATCCGGGACAGGGGACCTACGAGCAGTACTTC. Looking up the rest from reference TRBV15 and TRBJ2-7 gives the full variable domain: DAMVIQNPRYQVTQFGKPVTLSCSQTLNHNVMYWYQQKSSQAPKLLFHYYDKDFNNEADTPDNFQSRRPNTSFCFLDIRSPGLGDTAMYLCATSRDPGQGTYEQYFGPGTRLTVT.

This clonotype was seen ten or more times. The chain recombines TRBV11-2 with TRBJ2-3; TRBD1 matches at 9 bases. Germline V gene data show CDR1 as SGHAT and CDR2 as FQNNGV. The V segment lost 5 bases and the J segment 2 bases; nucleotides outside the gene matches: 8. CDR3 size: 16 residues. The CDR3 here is CASSQNRGPNTDTQYF. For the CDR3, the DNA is TGTGCCAGCAGCCAAAACAGGGGGCCTAACACAGATACGCAGTATTTT.

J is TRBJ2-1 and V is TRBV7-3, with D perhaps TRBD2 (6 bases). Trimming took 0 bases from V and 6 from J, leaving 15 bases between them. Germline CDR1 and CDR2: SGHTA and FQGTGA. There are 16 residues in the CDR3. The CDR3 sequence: CASSLTRALAANEQFF. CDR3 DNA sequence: TGTGCCAGCAGCTTAACGAGGGCATTAGCGGCCAATGAGCAGTTCTTC.

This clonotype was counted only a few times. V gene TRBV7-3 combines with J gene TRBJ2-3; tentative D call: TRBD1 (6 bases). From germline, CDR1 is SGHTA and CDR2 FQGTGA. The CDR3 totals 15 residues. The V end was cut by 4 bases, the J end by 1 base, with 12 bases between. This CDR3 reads CASSSGAPRTDTQYF. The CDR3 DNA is TGTGCCAGCAGCTCAGGGGCCCCTCGCACAGATACGCAGTATTTT. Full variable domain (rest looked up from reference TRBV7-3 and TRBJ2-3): GAGVSQTPSNKVTEKGKYVELRCDPISGHTALYWYRQSLGQGPEFLIYFQGTGAADDSGLPNDRFFAVRPEGSVSTLKIQRTERGDSAVYLCASSSGAPRTDTQYFGPGTRLTVL.

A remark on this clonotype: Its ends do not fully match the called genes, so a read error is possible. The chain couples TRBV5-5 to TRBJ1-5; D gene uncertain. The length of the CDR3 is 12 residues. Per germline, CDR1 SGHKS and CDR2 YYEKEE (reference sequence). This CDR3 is CASGLGGQPQHF. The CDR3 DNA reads TGTGCCAGCGGCTTGGGAGGGCAGCCCCAGCATTTT. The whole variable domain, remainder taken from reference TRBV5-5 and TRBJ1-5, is DAGVTQSPTHLIKTRGQQVTLRCSPISGHKSVSWYQQVLGQGPQFIFQYYEKEERGRGNFPDRFSARQFPNYSSELNVNALLLGDSALYLCASGLGGQPQHFGDGTRLSIL.

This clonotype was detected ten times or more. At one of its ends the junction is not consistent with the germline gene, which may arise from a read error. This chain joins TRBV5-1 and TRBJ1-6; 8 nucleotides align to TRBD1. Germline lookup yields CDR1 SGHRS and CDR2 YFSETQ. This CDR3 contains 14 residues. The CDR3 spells CASSLDREDSPLHF. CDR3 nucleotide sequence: TGCGCCAGCAGTTTGGACAGGGAAGATTCACCCCTCCACTTT.

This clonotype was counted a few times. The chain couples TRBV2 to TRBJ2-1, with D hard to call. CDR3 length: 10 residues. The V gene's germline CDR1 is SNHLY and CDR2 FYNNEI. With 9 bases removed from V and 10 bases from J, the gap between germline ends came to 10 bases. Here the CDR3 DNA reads TGTGCCAGTAACCAAGAGGAGCAGTTCTTC. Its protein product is CASNQEEQFF.

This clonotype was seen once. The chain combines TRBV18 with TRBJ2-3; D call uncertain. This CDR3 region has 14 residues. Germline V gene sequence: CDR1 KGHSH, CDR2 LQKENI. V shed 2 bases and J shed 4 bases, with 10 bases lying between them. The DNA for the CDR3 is TGTGCCAGCTCACCAGAATTTAGACCAGATACGCAGTATTTT. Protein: CASSPEFRPDTQYF.

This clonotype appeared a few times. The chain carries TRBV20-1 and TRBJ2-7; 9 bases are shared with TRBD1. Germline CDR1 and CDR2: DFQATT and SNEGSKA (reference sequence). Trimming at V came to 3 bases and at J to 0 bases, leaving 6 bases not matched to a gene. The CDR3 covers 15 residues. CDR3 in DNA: TGCAGTGCTAGTGCGGACAGGGGCCTCTCCTACGAGCAGTACTTC. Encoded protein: CSASADRGLSYEQYF.

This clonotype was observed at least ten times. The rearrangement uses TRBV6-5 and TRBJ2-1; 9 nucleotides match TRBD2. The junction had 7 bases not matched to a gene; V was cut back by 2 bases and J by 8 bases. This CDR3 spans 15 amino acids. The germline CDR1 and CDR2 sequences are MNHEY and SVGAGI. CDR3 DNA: TGTGCCAGCAGTTACCGTGGACTAGCGAACGATGAGCAGTTCTTC. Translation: CASSYRGLANDEQFF.

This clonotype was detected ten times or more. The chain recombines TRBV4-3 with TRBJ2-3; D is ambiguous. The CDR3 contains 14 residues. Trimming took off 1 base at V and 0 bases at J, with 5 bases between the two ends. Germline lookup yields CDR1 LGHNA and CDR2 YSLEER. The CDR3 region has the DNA TGCGCCAGCAGCCAAGGGCTTAGCACAGATACGCAGTATTTT. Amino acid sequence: CASSQGLSTDTQYF.

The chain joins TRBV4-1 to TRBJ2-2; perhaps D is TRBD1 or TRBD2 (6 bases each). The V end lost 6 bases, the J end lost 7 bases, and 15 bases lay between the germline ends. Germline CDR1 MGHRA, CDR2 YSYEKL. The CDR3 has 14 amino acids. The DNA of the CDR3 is TGCGCCAGCAGGGAGATCGGGGGCATCGGGGAGCTGTTTTTT. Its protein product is CASREIGGIGELFF.

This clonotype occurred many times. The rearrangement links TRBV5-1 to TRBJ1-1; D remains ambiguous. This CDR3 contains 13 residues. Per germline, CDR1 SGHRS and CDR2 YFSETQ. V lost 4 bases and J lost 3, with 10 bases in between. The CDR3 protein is CASSPDPDTEAFF. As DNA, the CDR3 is TGCGCCAGCAGCCCGGATCCCGACACTGAAGCTTTCTTT.

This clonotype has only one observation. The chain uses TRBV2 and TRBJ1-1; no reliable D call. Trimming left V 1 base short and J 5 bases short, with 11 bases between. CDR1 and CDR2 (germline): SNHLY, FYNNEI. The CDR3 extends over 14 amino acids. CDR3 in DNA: TGTGCCAGCAGTGAAGTCGCGGGTTTGACTGAAGCTTTCTTT. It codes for CASSEVAGLTEAFF.

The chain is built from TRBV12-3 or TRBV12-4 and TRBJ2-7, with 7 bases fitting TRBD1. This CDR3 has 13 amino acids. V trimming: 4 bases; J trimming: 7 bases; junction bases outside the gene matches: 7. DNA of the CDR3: TGTGCCAGCAGTTCGGACAGGTTGGGGGAGCAGTACTTC. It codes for CASSSDRLGEQYF.

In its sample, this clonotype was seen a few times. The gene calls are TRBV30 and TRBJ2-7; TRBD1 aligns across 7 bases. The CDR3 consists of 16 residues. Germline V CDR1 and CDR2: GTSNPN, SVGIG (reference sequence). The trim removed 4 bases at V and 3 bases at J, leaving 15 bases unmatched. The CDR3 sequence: CAWKTGTPHTGYEQYF. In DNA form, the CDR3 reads TGTGCCTGGAAGACAGGGACCCCTCATACAGGCTACGAGCAGTACTTC.

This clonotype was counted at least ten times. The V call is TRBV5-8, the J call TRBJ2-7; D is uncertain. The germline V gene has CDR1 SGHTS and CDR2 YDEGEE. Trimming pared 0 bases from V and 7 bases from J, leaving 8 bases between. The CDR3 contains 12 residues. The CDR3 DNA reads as TGTGCCAGCAGCTTGGGCTTAAGAGAGCAGTACTTC. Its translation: CASSLGLREQYF. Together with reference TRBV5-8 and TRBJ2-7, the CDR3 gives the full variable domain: EAGVTQSPTHLIKTRGQQATLRCSPISGHTSVYWYQQALGLGLQFLLWYDEGEERNRGNFPPRFSGRQFPNYSSELNVNALELEDSALYLCASSLGLREQYFGPGTRLTVT.

The CDR3 loop is CASSVDYSYEQYF. CDR3 nucleotides: TGTGCCAGCAGCGTAGATTACTCCTACGAGCAGTACTTC. The rearrangement uses TRBV9 and TRBJ2-7, with D unresolved. Germline CDR1 SGDLS, CDR2 YYNGEE. The V gene lost 0 bases and the J gene lost 0 bases, with 4 bases spanning the gap. The CDR3 contains 13 residues.

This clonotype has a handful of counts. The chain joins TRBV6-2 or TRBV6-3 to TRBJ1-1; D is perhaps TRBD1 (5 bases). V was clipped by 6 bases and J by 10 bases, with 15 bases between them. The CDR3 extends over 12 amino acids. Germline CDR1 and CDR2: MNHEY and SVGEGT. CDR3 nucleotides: TGTGCCAGCAGGCCCGACAGAAATGGAGCTTTCTTT. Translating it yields CASRPDRNGAFF.

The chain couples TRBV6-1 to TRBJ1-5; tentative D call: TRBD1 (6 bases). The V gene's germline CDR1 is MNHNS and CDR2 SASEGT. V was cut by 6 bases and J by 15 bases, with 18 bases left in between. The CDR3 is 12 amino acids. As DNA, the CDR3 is TGTGCCAGCAGGAGCGAGGGGGGCATAGGGCATTTT. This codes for CASRSEGGIGHF.

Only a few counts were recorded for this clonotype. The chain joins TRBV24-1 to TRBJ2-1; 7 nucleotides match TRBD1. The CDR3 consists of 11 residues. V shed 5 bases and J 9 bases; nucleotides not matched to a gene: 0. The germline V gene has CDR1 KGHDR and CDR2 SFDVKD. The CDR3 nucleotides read TGTGCCACCAGTGGGACAGGTGAGCAGTTCTTC. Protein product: CATSGTGEQFF.